The T cell receptor (beta chain) described here comes from a study of T cells after yellow fever vaccination. Germline CDR1 SEHNR, CDR2 FQNEAQ (reference sequence). Losses at the gene ends were 5 bases for V and 9 bases for J; bases not matched to a gene: 8. This CDR3 comprises 15 residues. TCRdb passed the 5' RACE reads through MiXCR, listing each CDR3 protein once. The data contain about 220,000 distinct CDR3 sequences, roughly 3.3% of them singletons. This sequence originates from a man aged 18 to 29 who received the YFV17D yellow fever vaccine. The chain is built from TRBV7-9 and TRBJ1-6; 9 bases align to TRBD1. The specimen comprised CD4+ T cells sorted from PBMCs, sampled 10 days after the yellow fever booster vaccination. The CDR3 here is CASSRPGQGGSPLHF. CDR3 sequence (DNA): TGTGCCAGCAGCCGACCGGGACAGGGAGGTTCACCCCTCCACTTT.